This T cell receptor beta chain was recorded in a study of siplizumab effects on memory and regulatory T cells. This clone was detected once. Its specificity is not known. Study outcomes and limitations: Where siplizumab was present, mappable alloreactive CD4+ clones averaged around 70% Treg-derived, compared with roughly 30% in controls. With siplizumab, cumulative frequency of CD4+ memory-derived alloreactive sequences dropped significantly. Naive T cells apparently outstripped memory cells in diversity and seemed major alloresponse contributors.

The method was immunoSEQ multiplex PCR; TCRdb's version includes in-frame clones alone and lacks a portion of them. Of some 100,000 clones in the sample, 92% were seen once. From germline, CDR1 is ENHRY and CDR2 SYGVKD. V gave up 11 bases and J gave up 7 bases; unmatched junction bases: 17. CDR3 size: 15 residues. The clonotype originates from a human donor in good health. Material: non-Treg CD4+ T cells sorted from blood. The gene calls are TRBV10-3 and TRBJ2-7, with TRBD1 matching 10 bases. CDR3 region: CASWTGGTLLGEQYF. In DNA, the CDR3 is TGTGCCTCTTGGACAGGGGGGACCCTCTTAGGAGAGCAGTACTTC.